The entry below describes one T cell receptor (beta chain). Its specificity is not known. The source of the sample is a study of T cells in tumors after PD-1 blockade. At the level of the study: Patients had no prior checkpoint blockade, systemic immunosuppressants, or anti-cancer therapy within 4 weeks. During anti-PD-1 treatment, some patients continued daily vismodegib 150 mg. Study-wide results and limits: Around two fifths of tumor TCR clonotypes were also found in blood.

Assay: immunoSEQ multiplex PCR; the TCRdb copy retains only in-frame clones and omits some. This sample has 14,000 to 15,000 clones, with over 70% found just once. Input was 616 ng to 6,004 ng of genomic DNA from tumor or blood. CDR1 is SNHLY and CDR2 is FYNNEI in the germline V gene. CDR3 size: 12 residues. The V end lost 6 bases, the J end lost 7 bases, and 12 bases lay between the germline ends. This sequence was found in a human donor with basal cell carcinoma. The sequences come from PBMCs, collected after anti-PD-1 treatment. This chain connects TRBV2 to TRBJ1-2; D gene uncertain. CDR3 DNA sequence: TGTGCCAGCAGCGAAACGGCGCGTGGCTACACCTTC. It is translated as CASSETARGYTF.